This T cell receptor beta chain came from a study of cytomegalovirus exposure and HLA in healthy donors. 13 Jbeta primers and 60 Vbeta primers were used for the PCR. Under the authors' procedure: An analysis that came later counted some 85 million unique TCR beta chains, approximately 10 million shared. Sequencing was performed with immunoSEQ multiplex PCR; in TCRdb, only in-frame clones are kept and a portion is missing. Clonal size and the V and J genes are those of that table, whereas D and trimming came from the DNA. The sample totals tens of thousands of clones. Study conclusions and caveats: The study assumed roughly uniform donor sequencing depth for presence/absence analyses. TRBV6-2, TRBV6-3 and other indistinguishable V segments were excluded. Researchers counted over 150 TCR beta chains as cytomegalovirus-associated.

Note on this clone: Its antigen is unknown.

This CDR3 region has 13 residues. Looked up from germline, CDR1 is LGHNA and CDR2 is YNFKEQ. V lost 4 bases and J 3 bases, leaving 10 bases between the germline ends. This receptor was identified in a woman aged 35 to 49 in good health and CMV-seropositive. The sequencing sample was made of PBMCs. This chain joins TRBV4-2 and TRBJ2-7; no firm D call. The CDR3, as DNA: TGTGCCAGCAGCCGTGCGGTGTACTACGAGCAGTACTTC. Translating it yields CASSRAVYYEQYF.